The present TCR beta chain was sequenced within a study of T cell repertoires in cytomegalovirus infection. About the research overall: Through public TCR beta signatures, both CMV infection and matching HLA type were indicated.

As regards this clonotype: Its antigen is unidentified.

TCRdb recomputed calls from the reads with MiXCR, one row per CDR3 protein. The sample lists approximately 500,000 distinct CDR3 sequences; around 30% were seen once. General study points: Dominating the ex vivo response were TCR beta clonotypes that were CMV-specific and HLA-C-restricted.

The germline V gene has CDR1 MNHEY and CDR2 SVGEGT. The CDR3 length is 14 residues. V lost 6 bases and J 5 bases, leaving 16 bases between the germline ends. The chain employs TRBV6-2 or TRBV6-3 and TRBJ2-5; D unclear. The sequencing here drew on cultured PBMCs, taken from culture after CMV antigen stimulation. The sequence came from a human donor in good health (CMV status not recorded). Some clones in this sample may be carry-over from other donors' samples. The CDR3 DNA is TGTGCCAGCAGCCCCCCGGCGGTCCGGGAGACCCAGTACTTC. Its protein is CASSPPAVRETQYF.